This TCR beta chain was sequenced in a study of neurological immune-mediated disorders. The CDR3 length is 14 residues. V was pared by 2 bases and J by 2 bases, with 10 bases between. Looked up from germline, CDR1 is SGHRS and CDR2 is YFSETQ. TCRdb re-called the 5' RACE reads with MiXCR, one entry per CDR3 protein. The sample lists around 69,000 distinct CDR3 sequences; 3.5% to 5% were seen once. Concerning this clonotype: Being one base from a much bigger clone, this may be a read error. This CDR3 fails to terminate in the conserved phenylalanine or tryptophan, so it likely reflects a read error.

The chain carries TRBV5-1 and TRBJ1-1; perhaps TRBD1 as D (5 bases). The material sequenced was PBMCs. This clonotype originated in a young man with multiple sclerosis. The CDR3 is CASSFGHVNTEAFY. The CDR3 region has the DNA TGCGCCAGCAGCTTCGGACATGTCAACACTGAAGCTTTCTAT.